This TCR beta chain stems from a study of T cells in Graves' hyperthyroidism and ophthalmopathy. Trimming stripped 2 bases from V and 3 bases from J, with 10 bases between. Germline loops: CDR1 SNHLY, CDR2 FYNNEI. The CDR3 spans 15 residues. A few counts support this clonotype. There were TCR beta CDR3 regions amplified from RNA transcripts. TCR CDR3 regions were first amplified by RT-PCR with HTBI primers. TCRdb re-called the multiplex PCR reads with MiXCR, one entry per CDR3 protein. The sample contains a few hundred thousand distinct CDR3 sequences, roughly 15% of which appear only once. Sequencing used blood. The source is a woman aged 40 to 49 with Graves' ophthalmopathy. The chain employs TRBV2 and TRBJ1-4, with D unclear. CDR3 in amino acids: CASSEYRAANEKLFF. The CDR3 nucleotides are TGTGCCAGCAGTGAATATAGGGCAGCTAATGAAAAACTGTTTTTT.